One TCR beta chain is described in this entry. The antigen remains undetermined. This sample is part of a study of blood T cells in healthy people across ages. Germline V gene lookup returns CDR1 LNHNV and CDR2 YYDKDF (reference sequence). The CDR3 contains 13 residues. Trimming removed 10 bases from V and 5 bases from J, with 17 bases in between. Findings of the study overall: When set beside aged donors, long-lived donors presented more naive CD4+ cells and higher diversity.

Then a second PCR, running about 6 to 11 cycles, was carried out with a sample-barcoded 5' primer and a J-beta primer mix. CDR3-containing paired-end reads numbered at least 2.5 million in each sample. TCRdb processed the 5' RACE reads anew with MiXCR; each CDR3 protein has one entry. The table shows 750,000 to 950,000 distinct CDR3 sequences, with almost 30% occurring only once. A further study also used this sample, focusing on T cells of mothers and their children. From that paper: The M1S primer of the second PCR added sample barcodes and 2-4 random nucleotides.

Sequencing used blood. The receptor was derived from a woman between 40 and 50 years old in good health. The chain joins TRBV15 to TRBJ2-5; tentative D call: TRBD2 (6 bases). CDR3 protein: CAIGTGDLETQYF. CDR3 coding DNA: TGTGCCATAGGCACGGGGGATTTGGAGACCCAGTACTTC. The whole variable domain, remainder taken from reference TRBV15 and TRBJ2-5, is DAMVIQNPRYQVTQFGKPVTLSCSQTLNHNVMYWYQQKSSQAPKLLFHYYDKDFNNEADTPDNFQSRRPNTSFCFLDIRSPGLGDTAMYLCAIGTGDLETQYFGPGTRLLVL.